Below, 8 T cell receptor beta chains from the same sample are listed, as sequenced in a study of regulatory T cells in long-lasting Graves disease. Relying on iRepertoire HTBI primers and Arm-PCR of CDR3 regions, the team built TCR beta libraries. MiXCR, applied by TCRdb to the multiplex PCR reads, yields one record per CDR3 protein. The sample contains about 540,000 distinct CDR3 sequences, roughly 14% of which appear only once. The time point here: newly diagnosed GD, antithyroid drugs for less than 3 months. PBMC RNA was the source of the TCR library. Another study also made use of these data, one on T cells in Graves' hyperthyroidism and ophthalmopathy.

The material sequenced was peripheral blood mononuclear cells (PBMCs), taken at new diagnosis, from a patient treated with antithyroid drugs. These receptors were obtained from a man aged 30 to 45 with Graves disease.

This clonotype was detected many times. J is TRBJ2-1 and V is TRBV11-2; 8 bases are shared with TRBD2. This CDR3 comprises 18 residues. V lost 5 bases and J lost 4; bases outside the gene matches: 16. Per the germline V gene, CDR1 is SGHAT and CDR2 is FQNNGV. CDR3 in amino acids: CASSGTLDGGRRYNEQFF. In DNA, the CDR3 is TGTGCCAGCAGCGGGACATTAGACGGCGGGAGGAGGTACAATGAGCAGTTCTTC.

This clonotype was observed a handful of times. The chain recombines TRBV5-4 with TRBJ2-2, with a possible D match to TRBD1 (5 bases). Trimming left V 0 bases short and J 3 bases short, with 12 bases between. The germline V gene has CDR1 SGHNT and CDR2 YYREEE (reference sequence). This CDR3 region has 16 residues. CDR3 protein: CASSLAGHADTGELFF. CDR3 bases: TGTGCCAGCAGCTTGGCAGGACACGCCGACACCGGGGAGCTGTTTTTT.

This clonotype was seen only a few times. The V and J genes are TRBV9 and TRBJ2-1; TRBD2 matches 14 bases. From germline, CDR1 is SGDLS and CDR2 YYNGEE. Unmatched junction bases numbered 16, after V lost 3 bases and J lost 5 bases. This CDR3 has 20 amino acids. CDR3 residues: CASSDTRLAGGPLFHNEQFF. The CDR3 DNA reads as TGTGCCAGCAGCGATACCCGACTAGCGGGAGGGCCCCTATTTCACAATGAGCAGTTCTTC.

The chain employs TRBV29-1 and TRBJ2-3; unclear D gene. Germline CDR1 is SQVTM and CDR2 is ANQGSEA. This CDR3 spans 13 amino acids. The V gene lost 3 bases and the J gene lost 5 bases, with 12 bases spanning the gap. The CDR3 sequence is CSVEARSVDTQYF. CDR3 bases: TGCAGCGTTGAGGCTAGATCGGTAGATACGCAGTATTTT.

There are many counts of this clonotype. The chain employs TRBV20-1 and TRBJ2-1; 12 bases map to TRBD2. This CDR3 spans 17 amino acids. With 5 bases clipped from V and 6 bases from J, the junction kept 14 bases outside the gene matches. Germline CDR1 DFQATT, CDR2 SNEGSKA (reference sequence). The CDR3 is CSAPPLFTSGRINEQFF. CDR3 coding DNA: TGCAGTGCTCCGCCCCTATTTACTAGCGGGAGGATCAATGAGCAGTTCTTC.

This clonotype was detected ten times or more. V is TRBV29-1 and J is TRBJ2-7; weak D call: TRBD2 (7 bases). This CDR3 is 13 amino acids long. In germline, CDR1 is SQVTM, CDR2 ANQGSEA. V was clipped by 6 bases and J by 1 base, with 13 bases between them. CDR3: CSVIGGRSYEQYF. CDR3 DNA sequence: TGCAGCGTGATCGGGGGGCGATCCTACGAGCAGTACTTC.

About this clonotype: This clone may be a read error of a much larger clone one base away. The CDR3 sequence is CASSAARALVYEQYF. The CDR3 nucleotides are TGTGCCAGCAGTGCGGCGAGGGCCCTAGTCTACGAGCAGTACTTC. The chain has TRBV6-4 and TRBJ2-7; D is perhaps TRBD2 (5 bases). V was cut by 4 bases and J by 3 bases, with 16 bases left in between. Germline values: CDR1 MRHNA, CDR2 SNTAGT. The CDR3 contains 15 residues.

At least ten counts were recorded for this clonotype. This chain links TRBV27 with TRBJ2-3; D possibly uses TRBD1 or TRBD2 (5 bases each). The CDR3 covers 13 residues. V lost 7 bases to trimming and J lost 2 bases, with 10 bases between them. Germline CDR1 reads MNHEY; CDR2 reads SMNVEV (reference sequence). CDR3: CASTRDLTDTQYF. DNA for the CDR3: TGTGCCAGCACACGGGACCTCACAGATACGCAGTATTTT.